These 8 T cell receptor beta chains were all obtained from the same sample, sequenced in a study of shared clonotypes between healthy human individuals. TCRdb's copy holds only in-frame clones and misses some; the assay was immunoSEQ multiplex PCR. The profile covers about 2 million clones, with around 95% appearing a single time and approximately 0.13% taken by the ten largest. What was sequenced was naive CD4+ T cells sorted from blood. Subset reported: CD45RA+ positively selected. The receptors here all came from a man younger than 35 in good health.

The chain has TRBV5-6 and TRBJ2-2, with 9 bases identical to TRBD1. Trimming took 4 bases from V and 6 from J; bases not matched to a gene: 7. The CDR3 sequence is 15 residues long. Germline CDR1 is SGHDT and CDR2 is YYEEEE. CDR3 DNA: TGTGCCAGCAGCCCCGGGACAGGGAGGGCCGGGGAGCTGTTTTTT. Amino acids: CASSPGTGRAGELFF.

The rearrangement joins TRBV10-2 to TRBJ2-7; TRBD2 matches at 8 bases. The CDR3 contains 13 residues. The V and J ends lost 6 bases and 5 bases, in that order; junction bases with no gene match: 6. Germline V CDR1 and CDR2: WSHSY, SAAADI. The CDR3 region has the DNA TGCGCCAGCAGAAACGGGGGGGCCCACGAGCAGTACTTC. Amino acids: CASRNGGAHEQYF.

This clone came up once. Other DNA variants within this sample encode the same CDR3. The rearrangement uses TRBV6-6 and TRBJ2-7; unclear D gene. The CDR3 contains 11 residues. Trimming left V 4 bases short and J 2 bases short, with 3 bases between. CDR1 is MNHNY, CDR2 SVGAGI, per germline (reference sequence). CDR3 in amino acids: CASSSTYEQYF. Written as DNA, the CDR3 is TGTGCCAGCAGTTCTACCTACGAGCAGTACTTC.

The chain links TRBV30 to TRBJ1-2; 7 nucleotides match TRBD1. V was clipped by 3 bases and J by 4 bases; unmatched bases: 17. The CDR3 is made up of 17 amino acids. Germline CDR1 GTSNPN, CDR2 SVGIG (reference sequence). This CDR3 is CAWRRRQGATQIYGYTF. In nucleotides, the CDR3 is TGTGCCTGGAGAAGAAGACAGGGCGCGACTCAGATCTATGGCTACACCTTC.

The chain has TRBV7-2 and TRBJ2-7; 7 bases are shared with TRBD1. CDR1 SGHTA and CDR2 FQGNSA come from the germline V gene. With V trimmed by 4 bases and J by 1 base, 4 bases remained unmatched. CDR3 length equals 14 residues. CDR3 protein: CASSYGTASYEQYF. CDR3 bases: TGTGCCAGCAGCTATGGGACAGCATCCTACGAGCAGTACTTC.

The chain links TRBV5-1 to TRBJ2-2; 9 bases map to TRBD1. The CDR3 spans 16 residues. CDR1 is SGHRS, CDR2 YFSETQ, per germline. Losses at the gene ends were 0 bases for V and 3 bases for J; bases not matched to a gene: 3. DNA of the CDR3: TGCGCCAGCAGCTTGGACAGGGGGCTTTACACCGGGGAGCTGTTTTTT. It yields the protein CASSLDRGLYTGELFF.

V is TRBV18 and J is TRBJ1-4; D perhaps matches TRBD1 (6 bases). The CDR3 runs 15 residues. Germline assignment: CDR1 KGHSH and CDR2 LQKENI. Trimming removed 0 bases at V and 8 bases at J, with 13 bases between. CDR3 sequence reads: CASSPPGGALEKLFF. The DNA of the CDR3 is TGTGCCAGCTCACCACCGGGGGGGGCATTGGAAAAACTGTTTTTT.

The CDR3 loop is CASSSWDRGKLFF. CDR3 in DNA: TGTGCCAGCAGTTCCTGGGACAGGGGAAAACTGTTTTTT. J is TRBJ1-4 and V is TRBV6-5, with TRBD1 matching over 10 bases. This CDR3 comprises 13 residues. The germline CDR1 and CDR2 sequences are MNHEY and SVGAGI. The V gene end was trimmed by 4 bases and the J gene end by 10 bases; junction bases not matched to a gene: 3.